The 20 T cell receptor beta chains presented below share a single source sample, sequenced in a study of tumor-infiltrating lymphocytes in oesophageal squamous cell carcinoma. TCRdb re-analysed the PCR reads in MiXCR, keeping a single row per CDR3 protein. The table has 13,000 or so distinct CDR3 sequences, 51% seen once. The sample taken for sequencing was blood. Receptors were obtained from a female donor with esophageal squamous cell carcinoma.

V usage is TRBV11-2 and J usage is TRBJ2-2; D might be TRBD1 (5 bases). The V gene lost 2 bases and the J gene lost 4 bases, with 17 bases spanning the gap. Germline V gene sequence: CDR1 SGHAT, CDR2 FQNNGV. This CDR3 contains 17 residues. The CDR3: CASSLIRQGRFTGELFF. CDR3 DNA sequence: TGTGCCAGCAGCTTAATCCGCCAGGGCCGTTTCACCGGGGAGCTGTTTTTT.

This clonotype was detected only once. The J gene is TRBJ2-7, the V gene TRBV7-6, with D perhaps TRBD2 (6 bases). Between the trimmed V and J ends, which lost 5 bases and 7 bases, there was a span of 27 bases. The length of the CDR3 is 17 residues. Germline CDR1 and CDR2: SGHVS and FNYEAQ. CDR3 residues: CASSPEEARDIYNEQYF. CDR3 bases: TGTGCCAGCAGCCCAGAAGAGGCGCGGGATATCTACAATGAGCAGTACTTC.

The chain joins TRBV7-4 to TRBJ2-5, with unresolved D. Germline loops: CDR1 SGHVT, CDR2 SQSDAQ. The CDR3 is 14 residues long. Trimming shortened V by 1 base and J by 1 base, and 7 bases separated the two germline ends. CDR3 region: CASSLGTGQETQYF. Here the CDR3 DNA reads TGTGCCAGCAGCTTAGGGACGGGCCAAGAGACCCAGTACTTC.

V usage is TRBV11-2 and J usage is TRBJ2-7; perhaps TRBD1 as D (6 bases). This CDR3 comprises 15 residues. The V and J ends lost 1 base and 2 bases respectively, with 12 bases between them. CDR1 and CDR2 from the germline V gene are SGHAT and FQNNGV. The CDR3: CASSLAQGFAYEQYF. The CDR3 DNA is TGTGCCAGCAGCTTAGCCCAGGGGTTTGCCTACGAGCAGTACTTC.

This clonotype has at least ten counts. The CDR3 is CASSQGQGAYNEQFF. The DNA for the CDR3 is TGTGCCAGCAGCCAGGGACAGGGGGCTTACAATGAGCAGTTCTTC. The chain has TRBV11-2 and TRBJ2-1; 12 nucleotides agree with TRBD1. The CDR3 covers 15 residues. V trimming: 5 bases; J trimming: 4 bases; junction bases outside the gene matches: 3. Germline lookup yields CDR1 SGHAT and CDR2 FQNNGV. Filled out from reference TRBV11-2 and TRBJ2-1, the complete variable domain reads EAGVAQSPRYKIIEKRQSVAFWCNPISGHATLYWYQQILGQGPKLLIQFQNNGVVDDSQLPKDRFSAERLKGVDSTLKIQPAKLEDSAVYLCASSQGQGAYNEQFFGPGTRLTVL.

The CDR3 nucleotides are TGTGCCTGGAGTGCTGGGACAGGGGACCGGGAGCTGTTTTTT. Its protein product is CAWSAGTGDRELFF. The chain has TRBV30 and TRBJ2-2; TRBD1 matches at 10 bases. Germline V gene lookup returns CDR1 GTSNPN and CDR2 SVGIG (reference sequence). The length of the CDR3 is 14 residues. The junction had 5 bases not matched to a gene; V was cut back by 1 base and J by 9 bases. The full variable domain, in which reference TRBV30 and TRBJ2-2 provide the parts outside the CDR3, is SQTIHQWPATLVQPVGSPLSLECTVEGTSNPNLYWYRQAAGRGLQLLFYSVGIGQISSEVPQNLSASRPQDRQFILSSKKLLLSDSGFYLCAWSAGTGDRELFFGEGSRLTVL.

The chain links TRBV11-2 to TRBJ2-3, with TRBD1 matching 8 bases. The CDR3 length is 13 residues. V was clipped by 2 bases and J by 6 bases; unmatched bases: 1. Per germline, CDR1 SGHAT and CDR2 FQNNGV. The CDR3 is CASSLQGADTQYF. CDR3 DNA sequence: TGTGCCAGCAGCTTACAGGGGGCGGATACGCAGTATTTT.

This clonotype was detected only once. The rearrangement links TRBV12-5 to TRBJ2-3, with TRBD2 identical over 9 bases. Trimming removed 6 bases from V and 4 bases from J; junction bases left unmatched: 8. In germline, CDR1 is LGHNT, CDR2 FRNRAP. This CDR3 spans 15 amino acids. CDR3 sequence reads: CASGSGTSWADTQYF. The CDR3 DNA reads TGTGCTAGTGGATCCGGGACTAGCTGGGCAGATACGCAGTATTTT.

This clonotype has just a few counts. The rearrangement uses TRBV28 and TRBJ1-1; 10 nucleotides align to TRBD1. The CDR3 contains 19 residues. Per the germline V gene, CDR1 is MDHEN and CDR2 is SYDVKM. Trimming cost V 6 bases and J 8 bases; bases outside gene matches: 24. CDR3 in amino acids: CASSLDRGEDAPPKSEAFF. In DNA form, the CDR3 reads TGTGCCAGCAGCCTGGACAGGGGGGAAGATGCTCCCCCGAAGTCAGAAGCTTTCTTT.

The genes are TRBV10-3 and TRBJ2-1, with 7 bases lining up with TRBD2. The CDR3 spans 14 residues. Germline lookup yields CDR1 ENHRY and CDR2 SYGVKD. V lost 5 bases, J lost 9 bases, and 10 bases stayed unmatched. The CDR3 bases are TGTGCCATCAGTAGCGGGGACTTAGCGGGTGAGCAGTTCTTC. Amino acid sequence: CAISSGDLAGEQFF.

The V and J genes are TRBV7-2 and TRBJ2-5; D is ambiguous. The CDR3 extends over 14 amino acids. V was trimmed by 2 bases and J by 5 bases, leaving 12 bases between them. The germline V gene encodes CDR1 SGHTA and CDR2 FQGNSA. The CDR3 spells CASSLNGRQETQYF. The CDR3 DNA is TGTGCCAGCAGCTTAAATGGGCGGCAGGAGACCCAGTACTTC.

The V call is TRBV12-3 or TRBV12-4, the J call TRBJ2-5; 8 nucleotides align to TRBD2. The J call may be mistaken, given a closer DNA end match to TRBJ2-1. The CDR3 sequence is 15 residues long. The CDR3 sequence: CASSLVAGPYNEQFF. The CDR3 region has the DNA TGTGCCAGCAGTTTAGTAGCGGGGCCTTACAATGAGCAGTTCTTC.

The rearrangement uses TRBV28 and TRBJ2-1, with no clear D. The J call may be faulty, since TRBJ2-5 better matches the DNA end. There are 13 residues in the CDR3. The germline CDR1 and CDR2 sequences are MDHEN and SYDVKM. In DNA form, the CDR3 reads TGTGCCAGCAGTTGGCCAGACCAAGAGACCCAGTACTTC. Its protein product is CASSWPDQETQYF.

The chain carries TRBV7-8 and TRBJ2-3; tentative D call: TRBD1 (5 bases). The CDR3 contains 15 residues. The ends were cut back, 6 bases at V and 2 bases at J, with 15 bases in the middle. Germline-derived CDR1 and CDR2 are SGHVS and FQNEAQ. The CDR3 sequence: CASRPDTSTTDTQYF. The CDR3 nucleotides read TGTGCCAGCAGGCCGGACACTTCTACCACAGATACGCAGTATTTT. The full variable domain, with the rest looked up from reference TRBV7-8 and TRBJ2-3, is GAGVSQSPRYKVAKRGQDVALRCDPISGHVSLFWYQQALGQGPEFLTYFQNEAQLDKSGLPSDRFFAERPEGSVSTLKIQRTQQEDSAVYLCASRPDTSTTDTQYFGPGTRLTVL.

The gene calls are TRBV7-2 and TRBJ2-1; D unresolved. The J call may be incorrect, as the DNA end agrees better with TRBJ2-7. This CDR3 spans 14 amino acids. The germline V gene has CDR1 SGHTA and CDR2 FQGNSA. CDR3 sequence: CASSLVASSYEQYF. CDR3 DNA: TGTGCCAGCAGCTTAGTGGCCAGCTCCTACGAGCAGTACTTC.

This clonotype has more than one count but fewer than ten. The chain joins TRBV6-2 or TRBV6-3 to TRBJ2-6; 12 bases line up with TRBD1. The V segment lost 5 bases and the J segment 2 bases; nucleotides outside the gene matches: 7. Germline CDR1 and CDR2: MNHEY and SVGEGT. The CDR3 is 18 residues long. This CDR3 reads CASSEGQGATAGANVLTF. The CDR3 region has the DNA TGTGCCAGCAGTGAGGGACAGGGGGCAACAGCTGGGGCCAACGTCCTGACTTTC.

The chain recombines TRBV6-1 with TRBJ2-1; D possibly corresponds to TRBD1 (5 bases). The tail of the sequence fits TRBJ2-7 better, so the J call may be wrong. Germline V lookup: CDR1 MNHNS, CDR2 SASEGT. This CDR3 region has 15 residues. The CDR3 here is CASKQERPVSYEQYF. The CDR3 coding sequence is TGTGCCAGCAAACAGGAGCGCCCAGTCTCCTACGAGCAGTACTTC.

By share, this clonotype ranks as medium-sized. The chain is built from TRBV24-1 and TRBJ2-6; tentative D call: TRBD2 (5 bases). Germline CDR1 KGHDR, CDR2 SFDVKD. CDR3 length: 15 amino acids. With 6 bases removed from V and 0 bases from J, the gap between germline ends came to 8 bases. CDR3 in amino acids: CATSLTNSGANVLTF. CDR3 nucleotides: TGTGCCACCAGTTTGACTAACTCTGGGGCCAACGTCCTGACTTTC.

V gene TRBV10-1 combines with J gene TRBJ2-1; the D gene is possibly TRBD2 (7 bases). This CDR3 contains 15 residues. Deletions cut 3 bases from V and 6 bases from J, with 15 bases between. Germline V gene data show CDR1 as WNHNN and CDR2 as SYGVQD (reference sequence). CDR3 coding DNA: TGCGCCAGCAGTGAAGGGGGGAGGGCCTCCAATGAGCAGTTCTTC. Protein product: CASSEGGRASNEQFF.

A few counts support this clonotype. V and J are TRBV7-3 and TRBJ2-5; TRBD2 matches 9 bases. Matching the DNA end better, TRBJ2-1 makes the J call doubtful. Germline V lookup: CDR1 SGHTA, CDR2 FQGTGA. CDR3 size: 15 residues. The CDR3, as DNA: TGTGCCAGCAGTCTCAGCGGGGGGCTAGGGAATGAGCAGTTCTTC. It encodes CASSLSGGLGNEQFF.